A selection of T cell receptor beta chains follows, all from one sample in a study of blood T cell repertoires in COVID-19. Sequenced by immunoSEQ multiplex PCR; TCRdb stores in-frame clones only, minus some. This sample has 99,000 or so clones; around 87% occur once, and the top ten carry around 15%. The sequencing input was peripheral blood. These receptor sequences come from a man aged 50-59 years with acute or convalescent COVID-19. Both conserved end residues are part of each CDR3. D genes are given only for firm matches. A clone size is listed for some rows: how often the clone was seen (once, few, many), or a class if it is expanded.

CDR3: CASRKRGYGEQYF
DNA: TGTGCCAGCAGGAAAAGGGGGTACGGCGAGCAGTACTTC
D: .
J: TRBJ2-7
size: few
V: TRBV28

CDR3: CAAGTREKLFF
DNA: TGTGCCGCGGGGACTCGTGAAAAACTGTTTTTT
D: .
J: TRBJ1-4
size: .
V: TRBV28

CDR3: CASSQEGLVQFF
DNA: TGTGCCAGCAGCCAAGAGGGCCTTGTGCAGTTCTTC
D: .
J: TRBJ2-1
size: .
V: TRBV4-2

CDR3: CASSLGQREGDTQYF
DNA: TGTGCCAGCAGCTTGGGGCAGCGGGAGGGAGATACGCAGTATTTT
D: TRBD2
J: TRBJ2-3
size: .
V: TRBV5-4

CDR3: CASSLATGGIYEQYF
DNA: TGTGCCAGCAGCTTAGCGACAGGGGGGATCTACGAGCAGTACTTC
D: TRBD1
J: TRBJ2-7
size: .
V: TRBV7-6

CDR3: CANWDRGVDGYTF
DNA: TGTGCCAATTGGGACAGGGGGGTGGATGGCTACACCTTC
D: TRBD1
J: TRBJ1-2
size: once
V: TRBV28

CDR3: CASSMEGPVNYGYTF
DNA: TGTGCCAGTAGTATGGAGGGACCAGTTAACTATGGCTACACCTTC
D: .
J: TRBJ1-2
size: .
V: TRBV19

CDR3: CASGTAGRGYTF
DNA: TGTGCCAGCGGAACAGCGGGACGAGGCTACACCTTC
D: .
J: TRBJ1-2
size: few
V: TRBV7-9

CDR3: CARSLRGLNQPQHF
DNA: TGTGCCAGAAGCTTGAGAGGGCTAAATCAGCCCCAGCATTTT
D: .
J: TRBJ1-5
size: .
V: TRBV5-3

CDR3: CASRSTSVLSSYNEQFF
DNA: TGCGCCAGCAGGTCAACTAGCGTCCTTAGCTCCTACAATGAGCAGTTCTTC
D: TRBD2
J: TRBJ2-1
size: .
V: TRBV5-1

CDR3: CAINRRGGDTEAFF
DNA: TGTGCCATCAATAGGAGGGGGGGGGACACTGAAGCTTTCTTT
D: .
J: TRBJ1-1
size: .
V: TRBV10-3

CDR3: CASSASPGQETQYF
DNA: TGTGCCAGCAGTGCTTCGCCCGGGCAAGAGACCCAGTACTTC
D: .
J: TRBJ2-5
size: .
V: TRBV6-4

CDR3: CASSYLTFFGYGYTF
DNA: TGTGCCAGCAGTTACTTAACATTCTTCGGGTATGGCTACACCTTC
D: .
J: TRBJ1-2
size: .
V: TRBV6-5

CDR3: CASRRDEGFYGYTF
DNA: TGTGCCAGCAGACGTGACGAGGGATTCTATGGCTACACCTTC
D: .
J: TRBJ1-2
size: .
V: TRBV6-5

CDR3: CASSARTERNTIYF
DNA: TGTGCCAGTAGTGCCCGGACAGAACGAAACACCATATATTTT
D: .
J: TRBJ1-3
size: .
V: TRBV19

CDR3: CASSDSSGRIYNEQFF
DNA: TGCGCCAGCAGTGACTCTAGCGGGAGGATATACAATGAGCAGTTCTTC
D: TRBD2
J: TRBJ2-1
size: .
V: TRBV10-2

CDR3: CASSLREGRDEQFF
DNA: TGTGCCAGCAGTCTTCGGGAGGGCAGGGATGAGCAGTTCTTC
D: TRBD2
J: TRBJ2-1
size: .
V: TRBV25-1

CDR3: CASKPRDRGTEAFF
DNA: TGTGCCAGCAAACCCCGGGACAGGGGGACTGAAGCTTTCTTT
D: TRBD1
J: TRBJ1-1
size: .
V: TRBV11-3

CDR3: CASSPTDTGELFF
DNA: TGTGCCAGCAGCCCTACGGACACCGGGGAGCTGTTTTTT
D: .
J: TRBJ2-2
size: .
V: TRBV9

CDR3: CASSSSGRTDTQYF
DNA: TGTGCCAGCAGTTCTAGCGGGAGAACAGATACGCAGTATTTT
D: TRBD2
J: TRBJ2-3
size: .
V: TRBV6-5

CDR3: CASTLAGEGAGELFF
DNA: TGTGCCAGCACCTTAGCGGGAGAGGGCGCCGGGGAGCTGTTTTTT
D: TRBD2
J: TRBJ2-2
size: .
V: TRBV2

CDR3: CASSESGQHTGELFF
DNA: TGTGCCAGCAGTGAATCGGGACAGCACACCGGGGAGCTGTTTTTT
D: TRBD1
J: TRBJ2-2
size: .
V: TRBV25-1

CDR3: CASARPGLAAYYEQYF
DNA: TGTGCTAGTGCCCGCCCCGGACTAGCGGCTTACTACGAGCAGTACTTC
D: TRBD2
J: TRBJ2-7
size: .
V: TRBV12-5

CDR3: CASSPRLAGPYGDTQYF
DNA: TGTGCCAGCTCACCAAGACTAGCGGGACCTTATGGAGATACGCAGTATTTT
D: TRBD2
J: TRBJ2-3
size: .
V: TRBV18

CDR3: CASSLGPGVAYEQYF
DNA: TGTGCCAGCAGCTTAGGCCCGGGAGTGGCCTACGAGCAGTACTTC
D: .
J: TRBJ2-7
size: .
V: TRBV11-3

CDR3: CASSQAAGTGFSNEQFF
DNA: TGCGCCAGCAGCCAGGCGGCCGGGACAGGGTTCTCCAATGAGCAGTTCTTC
D: TRBD1
J: TRBJ2-1
size: .
V: TRBV4-1

CDR3: CASSEGWTGGSEQYF
DNA: TGTGCCAGCAGTGAAGGCTGGACAGGGGGATCCGAGCAGTACTTC
D: TRBD1
J: TRBJ2-7
size: .
V: TRBV6-1

CDR3: CSVRDSGANVLTF
DNA: TGCAGCGTGCGGGACTCTGGGGCCAACGTCCTGACTTTC
D: .
J: TRBJ2-6
size: .
V: TRBV29-1

CDR3: CASSVRQLMNTEAFF
DNA: TGTGCCAGCAGCGTCAGACAGCTAATGAACACTGAAGCTTTCTTT
D: .
J: TRBJ1-1
size: .
V: TRBV7-2

CDR3: CASNPRRGRIGELFF
DNA: TGTGCCAGCAATCCCCGGCGGGGTAGAATCGGGGAGCTGTTTTTT
D: .
J: TRBJ2-2
size: .
V: TRBV28

CDR3: CASSPTGGESEQYF
DNA: TGTGCCAGCTCACCAACAGGGGGGGAATCCGAGCAGTACTTC
D: .
J: TRBJ2-7
size: .
V: TRBV18

CDR3: CASSPRVSRAYEQYF
DNA: TGTGCCAGCAGCCCCCGGGTCTCGCGGGCCTACGAGCAGTACTTC
D: .
J: TRBJ2-7
size: .
V: TRBV5-5

CDR3: CASSPSPGLAERSDTQYF
DNA: TGTGCCAGCAGTCCATCACCGGGACTAGCGGAGAGGTCAGATACGCAGTATTTT
D: TRBD2
J: TRBJ2-3
size: .
V: TRBV28

CDR3: CASSVQGGSTDTQYF
DNA: TGTGCCAGCAGCGTACAGGGAGGGAGCACAGATACGCAGTATTTT
D: TRBD2
J: TRBJ2-3
size: few
V: TRBV9

CDR3: CASTGLAGANTGELFF
DNA: TGTGCCAGCACGGGACTAGCGGGGGCGAACACCGGGGAGCTGTTTTTT
D: TRBD2
J: TRBJ2-2
size: .
V: TRBV6-6

CDR3: CATTEAGNTGELFF
DNA: TGCGCCACCACCGAAGCAGGGAACACCGGGGAGCTGTTTTTT
D: .
J: TRBJ2-2
size: .
V: TRBV5-1

CDR3: CASSKPQGSNTEAFF
DNA: TGTGCCAGCAGCAAACCACAGGGGTCGAACACTGAAGCTTTCTTT
D: .
J: TRBJ1-1
size: .
V: TRBV21-1

CDR3: CASSFTGDGYTF
DNA: TGTGCCAGCAGTTTCACGGGTGATGGCTACACCTTC
D: .
J: TRBJ1-2
size: .
V: TRBV12-3/TRBV12-4

CDR3: CASSRGGEEFF
DNA: TGTGCCAGCAGCCGTGGGGGGGAAGAGTTCTTC
D: TRBD2
J: TRBJ2-1
size: once
V: TRBV6-6

CDR3: CASSRGSGYNEQFF
DNA: TGTGCCAGCAGTCGGGGTAGCGGGTACAATGAGCAGTTCTTC
D: TRBD2
J: TRBJ2-1
size: .
V: TRBV2

CDR3: CSVEELQGSSEAFF
DNA: TGCAGCGTTGAAGAGTTACAGGGTTCATCTGAAGCTTTCTTT
D: .
J: TRBJ1-1
size: .
V: TRBV29-1

CDR3: CASRRGRPGEQYF
DNA: TGTGCCAGCAGGCGCGGGAGGCCGGGGGAGCAGTACTTC
D: TRBD2
J: TRBJ2-7
size: .
V: TRBV2